The rows below give T cell receptor beta chains drawn from one sample of a study of blood T cell repertoires in COVID-19. Here immunoSEQ multiplex PCR was the method, and the copy in TCRdb shows in-frame clones only, minus some. The sample records over 150,000 clones, about 90% being singletons. The material sequenced was peripheral blood. Receptors were obtained from a man aged 50 to 60 with acute or convalescent COVID-19. The CDR3 runs from the conserved cysteine through the conserved F or W. Each record gives: clone size, V gene, D gene, J gene, CDR3 protein, CDR3 DNA. D genes are given only for firm matches. Size values are once, few and many counts, or a class for expanded clones, and some rows have none.

.	TRBV28	.	TRBJ2-5	CASSPVVGSQTQYF	TGTGCCAGCAGCCCCGTCGTCGGGTCCCAGACCCAGTACTTC
once	TRBV28	TRBD2	TRBJ2-5	CASKLAGGEQETQYF	TGTGCCAGCAAGCTAGCGGGAGGGGAACAAGAGACCCAGTACTTC
.	TRBV7-9	.	TRBJ1-3	CASRPSSGGNTIYF	TGTGCCAGCAGACCCTCGAGCGGGGGAAACACCATATATTTT
.	TRBV9	.	TRBJ2-2	CASSVVPDTNTGELFF	TGTGCCAGCAGCGTAGTTCCGGACACGAACACCGGGGAGCTGTTTTTT
.	TRBV7-9	.	TRBJ2-5	CASSLEVRTQYF	TGTGCCAGCAGCTTAGAAGTCAGGACCCAGTACTTC
.	TRBV29-1	TRBD1	TRBJ2-1	CSVGRTGIWEQFF	TGCAGCGTTGGCAGGACAGGGATATGGGAGCAGTTCTTC
.	TRBV19	.	TRBJ1-5	CASRSGLARQPQHF	TGTGCCAGTAGATCGGGACTGGCCAGACAGCCCCAGCATTTT
once	TRBV2	.	TRBJ2-2	CASRPSTAGTGELFF	TGTGCCAGCAGACCCTCTACAGCAGGGACCGGGGAGCTGTTTTTT
.	TRBV30	.	TRBJ1-2	CAWSATNYGYTF	TGTGCCTGGAGCGCTACTAACTATGGCTACACCTTC
once	TRBV25-1	.	TRBJ1-3	CASSEYRQPASGNTIYF	TGTGCCAGCAGTGAGTACAGACAGCCAGCCTCTGGAAACACCATATATTTT
.	TRBV28	TRBD1	TRBJ1-4	CASSTGQNDEKLFF	TGTGCCAGCAGTACGGGACAGAATGACGAAAAACTGTTTTTT
.	TRBV6-5	TRBD1	TRBJ1-5	CASSLRGPQPQHF	TGTGCCAGCAGTCTGAGGGGGCCTCAGCCCCAGCATTTT
.	TRBV5-6	.	TRBJ1-3	CASSLILRGANTIYF	TGTGCCAGCAGCTTGATCTTAAGGGGCGCAAACACCATATATTTT
.	TRBV3-1/TRBV3-2	TRBD1	TRBJ1-5	CASSSRGFGQPQHF	TGTGCCAGCAGCTCCAGGGGGTTTGGTCAGCCCCAGCATTTT
once	TRBV7-8	.	TRBJ2-2	CASSPRGSGELFF	TGTGCCAGCAGCCCGAGGGGGTCCGGGGAGCTGTTTTTT
once	TRBV3-1/TRBV3-2	TRBD1	TRBJ1-1	CASTISGTGQFF	TGTGCCAGCACCATAAGTGGGACAGGGCAATTCTTT
.	TRBV6-6	.	TRBJ1-6	CASMRIDSPLHF	TGTGCCAGCATGAGAATTGATTCACCCCTCCACTTT
.	TRBV5-1	TRBD2	TRBJ2-1	CASSVGLAGGNEQFF	TGCGCCAGCAGCGTGGGACTAGCGGGGGGGAATGAGCAGTTCTTC
.	TRBV18	TRBD2	TRBJ2-1	CASSRTSGSGNEQFF	TGTGCCAGCTCACGGACTAGCGGGAGTGGGAATGAGCAGTTCTTC
once	TRBV29-1	.	TRBJ2-7	CSVEDLRQGTYEQYF	TGCAGCGTTGAAGATCTGCGTCAGGGAACCTACGAGCAGTACTTC
once	TRBV4-3	TRBD1	TRBJ1-3	CASSRDPGGSSGNTIYF	TGCGCCAGCAGCCGAGACCCAGGGGGGAGCTCTGGAAACACCATATATTTT
few	TRBV12-3/TRBV12-4	.	TRBJ1-5	CASRGLANQPQHF	TGTGCCAGCAGGGGACTAGCGAATCAGCCCCAGCATTTT
.	TRBV19	.	TRBJ2-7	CASSSRSWSSYEQYF	TGTGCCAGTAGTTCCCGTTCGTGGAGCTCCTACGAGCAGTACTTC
.	TRBV11-2	TRBD2	TRBJ2-7	CASSLVTSPGPYEQYF	TGTGCCAGCAGCTTAGTGACTAGCCCTGGGCCCTACGAGCAGTACTTC
.	TRBV7-8	TRBD1	TRBJ1-5	CASSLQGAILNQPQHF	TGTGCCAGCAGCCTACAGGGGGCGATTCTCAATCAGCCCCAGCATTTT
.	TRBV4-1	TRBD2	TRBJ2-3	CASSPGGTSVSGTDTQYF	TGCGCCAGTTCGCCGGGTGGGACTAGCGTTTCCGGCACAGATACGCAGTATTTT
.	TRBV3-1/TRBV3-2	TRBD1	TRBJ1-6	CASSIGQAVSPLHF	TGTGCCAGCAGCATTGGACAGGCGGTGTCACCCCTCCACTTT
.	TRBV11-1	.	TRBJ2-5	CASSLKGYPSHETQYF	TGTGCCAGCAGCTTAAAGGGGTACCCCTCTCACGAGACCCAGTACTTC
.	TRBV4-2	.	TRBJ1-4	CASSQEQGGNEKLFF	TGTGCCAGCAGCCAGGAACAGGGTGGTAATGAAAAACTGTTTTTT
once	TRBV18	.	TRBJ2-7	CASSPGSVADEQYF	TGTGCCAGCTCTCCAGGTTCTGTTGCAGACGAGCAGTACTTC